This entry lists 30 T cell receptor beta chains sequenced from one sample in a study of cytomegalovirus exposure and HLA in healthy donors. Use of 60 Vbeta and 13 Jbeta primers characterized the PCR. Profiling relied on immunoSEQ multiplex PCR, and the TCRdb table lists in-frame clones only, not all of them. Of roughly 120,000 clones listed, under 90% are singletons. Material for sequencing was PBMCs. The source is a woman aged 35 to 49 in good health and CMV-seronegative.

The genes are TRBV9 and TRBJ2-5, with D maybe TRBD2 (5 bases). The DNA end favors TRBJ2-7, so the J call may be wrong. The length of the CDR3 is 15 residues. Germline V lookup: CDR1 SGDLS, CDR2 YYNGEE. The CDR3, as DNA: TGTGCCAGCAGCGTAGGAATTTGGGGAGCCTACGAGCAGTACTTC. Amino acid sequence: CASSVGIWGAYEQYF.

The CDR3 bases are TGTGCCAGCAGTTACGAACAGGGAACTGAAGCTTTCTTT. Translated: CASSYEQGTEAFF. V is TRBV6-5 and J is TRBJ1-1, with D possibly TRBD1 on 6 matching bases. The CDR3 sequence is 13 residues long. Trimming shortened V by 2 bases and J by 5 bases, and 9 bases separated the two germline ends. The germline V gene encodes CDR1 MNHEY and CDR2 SVGAGI.

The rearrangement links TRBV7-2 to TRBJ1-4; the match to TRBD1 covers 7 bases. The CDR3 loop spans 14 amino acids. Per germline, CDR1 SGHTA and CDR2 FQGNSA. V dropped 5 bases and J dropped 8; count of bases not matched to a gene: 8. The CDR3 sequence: CASSLTGEKEKLFF. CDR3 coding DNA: TGTGCCAGCAGCCTAACAGGGGAAAAGGAAAAACTGTTTTTT.

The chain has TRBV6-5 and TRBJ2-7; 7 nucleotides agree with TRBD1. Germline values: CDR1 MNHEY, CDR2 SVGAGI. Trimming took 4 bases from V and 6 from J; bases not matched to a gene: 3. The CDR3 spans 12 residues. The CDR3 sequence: CASSSGDSEQYF. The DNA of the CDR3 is TGTGCCAGCAGTTCTGGGGACAGCGAGCAGTACTTC.

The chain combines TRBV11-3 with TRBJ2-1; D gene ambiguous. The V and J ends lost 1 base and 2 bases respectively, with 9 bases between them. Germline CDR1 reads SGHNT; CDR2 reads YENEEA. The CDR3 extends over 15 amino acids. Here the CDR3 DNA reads TGTGCCAGCAGCTTAGTTGCGGCGACCTACAATGAGCAGTTCTTC. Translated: CASSLVAATYNEQFF.

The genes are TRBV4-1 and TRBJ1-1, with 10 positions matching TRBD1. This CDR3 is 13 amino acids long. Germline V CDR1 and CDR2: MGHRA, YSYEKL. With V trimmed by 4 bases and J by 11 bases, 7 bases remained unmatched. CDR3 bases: TGCGCCAGCAGCCCCCGAAGACAGGGGGCGGCTTTCTTT. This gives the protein CASSPRRQGAAFF.

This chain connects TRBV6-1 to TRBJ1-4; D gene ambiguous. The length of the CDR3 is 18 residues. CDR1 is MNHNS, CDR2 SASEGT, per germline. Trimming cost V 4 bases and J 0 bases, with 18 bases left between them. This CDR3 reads CASSVSLQMLATNEKLFF. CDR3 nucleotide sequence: TGTGCCAGCAGTGTTTCCCTCCAGATGCTTGCAACTAATGAAAAACTGTTTTTT.

CDR3 nucleotide sequence: TGTGCCAGCAGTGGACGGGGGAGGAACACCGGGGAGCTGTTTTTT. It codes for CASSGRGRNTGELFF. The J gene is TRBJ2-2, the V gene TRBV2, with a possible D match to TRBD2 (6 bases). With 4 bases removed from V and 1 base from J, the gap between germline ends came to 10 bases. CDR3 length: 15 amino acids. The V gene's germline CDR1 is SNHLY and CDR2 FYNNEI.

This CDR3 reads CASSLNPGAVEKLFF. The CDR3 DNA reads TGCGCCAGCAGCTTAAACCCAGGGGCGGTTGAAAAACTGTTTTTT. V and J are TRBV5-1 and TRBJ1-4, with D possibly being TRBD1 (6 bases). V dropped 2 bases and J dropped 7 bases, with 15 bases sitting between them. CDR3 size: 15 residues. The V gene's germline CDR1 is SGHRS and CDR2 YFSETQ.

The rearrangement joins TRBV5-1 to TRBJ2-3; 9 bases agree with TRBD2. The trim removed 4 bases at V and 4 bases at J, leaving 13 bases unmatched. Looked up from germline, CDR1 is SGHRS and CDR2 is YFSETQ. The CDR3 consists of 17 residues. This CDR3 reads CASSADLGLAYADTQYF. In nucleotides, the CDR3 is TGCGCCAGCAGCGCGGACCTAGGACTAGCGTACGCAGATACGCAGTATTTT.

The chain's CDR3 is CASSIGGATLGELFF. In nucleotides, the CDR3 is TGTGCCAGTAGTATCGGGGGGGCCACCCTCGGGGAGCTGTTTTTT. This chain links TRBV19 with TRBJ2-2; 8 nucleotides agree with TRBD2. The germline CDR1 and CDR2 sequences are LNHDA and SQIVND (reference sequence). The CDR3 is 15 amino acids. V shed 3 bases, J shed 7 bases, and the junction held 7 bases outside the gene matches.

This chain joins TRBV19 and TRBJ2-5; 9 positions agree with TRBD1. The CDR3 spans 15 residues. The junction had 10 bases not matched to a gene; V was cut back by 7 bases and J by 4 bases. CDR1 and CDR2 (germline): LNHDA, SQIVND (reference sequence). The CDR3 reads CASTLRRQGGETQYF. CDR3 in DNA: TGTGCCAGTACCCTTCGACGACAGGGGGGAGAGACCCAGTACTTC.

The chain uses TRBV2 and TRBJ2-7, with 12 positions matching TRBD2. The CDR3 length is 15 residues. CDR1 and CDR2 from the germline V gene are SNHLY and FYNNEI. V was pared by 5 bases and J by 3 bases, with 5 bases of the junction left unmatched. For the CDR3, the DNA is TGTGCCAGCAGTCCTGGGACTAGCGGGCTCTACGAGCAGTACTTC. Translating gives CASSPGTSGLYEQYF.

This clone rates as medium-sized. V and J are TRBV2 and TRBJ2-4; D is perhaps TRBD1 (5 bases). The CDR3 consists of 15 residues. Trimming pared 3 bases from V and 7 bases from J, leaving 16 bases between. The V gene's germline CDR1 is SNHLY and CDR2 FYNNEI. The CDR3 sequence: CASSDRVQGGNIQYF. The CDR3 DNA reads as TGTGCCAGCAGTGATCGTGTGCAGGGCGGCAACATTCAGTACTTC.

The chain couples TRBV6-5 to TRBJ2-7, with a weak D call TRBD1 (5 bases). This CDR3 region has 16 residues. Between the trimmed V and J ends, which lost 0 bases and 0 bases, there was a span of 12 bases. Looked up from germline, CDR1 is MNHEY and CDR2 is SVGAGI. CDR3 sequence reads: CASSYSIQGNSYEQYF. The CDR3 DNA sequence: TGTGCCAGCAGTTACTCGATCCAGGGAAACTCCTACGAGCAGTACTTC.

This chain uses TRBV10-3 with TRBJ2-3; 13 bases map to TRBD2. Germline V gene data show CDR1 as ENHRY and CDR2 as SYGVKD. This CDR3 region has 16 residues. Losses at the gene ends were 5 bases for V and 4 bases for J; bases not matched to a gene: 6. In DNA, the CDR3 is TGTGCCATCAGTACTGGACTAGCGGGGGCTGCAGATACGCAGTATTTT. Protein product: CAISTGLAGAADTQYF.

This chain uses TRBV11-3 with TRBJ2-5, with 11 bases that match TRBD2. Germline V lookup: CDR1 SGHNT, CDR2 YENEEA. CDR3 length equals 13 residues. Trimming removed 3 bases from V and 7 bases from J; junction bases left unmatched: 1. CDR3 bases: TGTGCCAGCAGCTTCGGACTAGCGGGGACCCAGTACTTC. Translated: CASSFGLAGTQYF.

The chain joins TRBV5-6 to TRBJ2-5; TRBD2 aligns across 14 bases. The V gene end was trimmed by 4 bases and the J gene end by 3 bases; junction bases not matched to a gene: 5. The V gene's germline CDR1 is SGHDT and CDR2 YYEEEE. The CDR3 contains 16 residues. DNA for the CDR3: TGTGCCAGCAGCCGTACGGGACTAGCGGGAGAAGAGACCCAGTACTTC. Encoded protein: CASSRTGLAGEETQYF. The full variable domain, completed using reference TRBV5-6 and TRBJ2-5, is DAGVTQSPTHLIKTRGQQVTLRCSPKSGHDTVSWYQQALGQGPQFIFQYYEEEERQRGNFPDRFSGHQFPNYSSELNVNALLLGDSALYLCASSRTGLAGEETQYFGPGTRLLVL.

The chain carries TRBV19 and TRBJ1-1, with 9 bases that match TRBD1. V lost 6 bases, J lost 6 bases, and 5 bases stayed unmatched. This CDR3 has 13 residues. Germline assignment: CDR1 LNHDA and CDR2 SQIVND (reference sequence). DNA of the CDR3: TGTGCCAGTAGAAACAGGGGGCGGGCTGAAGCTTTCTTT. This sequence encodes CASRNRGRAEAFF.

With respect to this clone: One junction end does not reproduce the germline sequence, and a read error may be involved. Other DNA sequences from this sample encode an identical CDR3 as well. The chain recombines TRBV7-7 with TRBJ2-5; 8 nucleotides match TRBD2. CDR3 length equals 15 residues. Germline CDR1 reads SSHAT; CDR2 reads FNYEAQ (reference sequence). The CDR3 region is CASSLELADQETQYF. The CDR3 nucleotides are TGCGCCAGCAGCTTAGAACTAGCGGACCAAGAGACCCAGTACTTC. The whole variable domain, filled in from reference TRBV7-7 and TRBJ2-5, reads GAGVSQSPRYKVTKRGQDVTLRCDPISSHATLYWYQQALGQGPEFLTYFNYEAQPDKSGLPSDRFSAERPEGSISTLTIQRTEQRDSAMYRCASSLELADQETQYFGPGTRLLVL.

The CDR3 spells CASGIRVFNYGYTF. CDR3 nucleotides: TGTGCCAGCGGAATCAGGGTTTTCAACTATGGCTACACCTTC. The rearrangement joins TRBV6-1 to TRBJ1-2, with D possibly matching TRBD1 (5 bases). This CDR3 has 14 amino acids. Germline lookup yields CDR1 MNHNS and CDR2 SASEGT. Trimming took 8 bases from V and 2 from J, leaving 15 bases between them.

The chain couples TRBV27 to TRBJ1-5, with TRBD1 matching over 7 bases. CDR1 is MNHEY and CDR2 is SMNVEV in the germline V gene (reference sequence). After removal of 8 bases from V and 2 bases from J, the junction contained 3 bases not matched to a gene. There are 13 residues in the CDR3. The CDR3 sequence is CASRDSGNQPQHF. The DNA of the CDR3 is TGTGCCAGCCGGGACAGTGGCAATCAGCCCCAGCATTTT.

CDR3 sequence: CASRIRGGTVDEQFF. The CDR3 coding sequence is TGTGCCAGCAGAATCCGGGGGGGCACCGTCGATGAGCAGTTCTTC. The chain employs TRBV5-4 and TRBJ2-1; TRBD2 aligns across 8 bases. Trimming removed 5 bases from V and 8 bases from J; junction bases left unmatched: 12. Per the germline V gene, CDR1 is SGHNT and CDR2 is YYREEE (reference sequence). The CDR3 totals 15 residues. Full variable domain (remainder filled in from reference TRBV5-4 and TRBJ2-1): ETGVTQSPTHLIKTRGQQVTLRCSSQSGHNTVSWYQQALGQGPQFIFQYYREEENGRGNFPPRFSGLQFPNYSSELNVNALELDDSALYLCASRIRGGTVDEQFFGPGTRLTVL.

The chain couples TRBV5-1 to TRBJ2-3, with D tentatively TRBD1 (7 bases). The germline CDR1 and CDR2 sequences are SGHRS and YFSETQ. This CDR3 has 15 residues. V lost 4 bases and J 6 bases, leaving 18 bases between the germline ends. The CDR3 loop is CASSQGGLTYDTQYF. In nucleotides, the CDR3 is TGCGCCAGCAGCCAGGGGGGCCTAACCTACGATACGCAGTATTTT.

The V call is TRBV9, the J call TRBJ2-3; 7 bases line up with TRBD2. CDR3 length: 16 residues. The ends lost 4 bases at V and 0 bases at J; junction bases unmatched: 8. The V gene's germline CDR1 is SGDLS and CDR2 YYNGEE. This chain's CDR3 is CASSPAAGRSTDTQYF. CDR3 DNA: TGTGCCAGCAGCCCGGCAGCGGGACGAAGCACAGATACGCAGTATTTT.

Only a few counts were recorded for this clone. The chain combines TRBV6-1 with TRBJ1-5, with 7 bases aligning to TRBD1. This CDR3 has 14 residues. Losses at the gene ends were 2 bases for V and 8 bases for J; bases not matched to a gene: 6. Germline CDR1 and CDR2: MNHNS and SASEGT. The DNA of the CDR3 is TGTGCCAGCAGTGAAATGGACAGGCCTGAGCCCCAGCATTTT. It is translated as CASSEMDRPEPQHF.

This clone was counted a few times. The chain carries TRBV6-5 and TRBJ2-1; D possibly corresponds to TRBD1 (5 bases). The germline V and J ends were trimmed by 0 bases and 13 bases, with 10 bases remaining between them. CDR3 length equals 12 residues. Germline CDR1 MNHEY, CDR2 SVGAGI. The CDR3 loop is CASSYSAGPQFF. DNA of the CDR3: TGTGCCAGCAGTTACTCGGCAGGGCCACAGTTCTTC.

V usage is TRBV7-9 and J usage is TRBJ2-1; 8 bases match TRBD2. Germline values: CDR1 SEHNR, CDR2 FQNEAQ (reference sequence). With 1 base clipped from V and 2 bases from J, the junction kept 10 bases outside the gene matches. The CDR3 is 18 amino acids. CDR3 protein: CASSLGAGLAGTYNEQFF. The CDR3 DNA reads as TGTGCCAGCAGCTTAGGGGCTGGCCTAGCGGGCACCTACAATGAGCAGTTCTTC.

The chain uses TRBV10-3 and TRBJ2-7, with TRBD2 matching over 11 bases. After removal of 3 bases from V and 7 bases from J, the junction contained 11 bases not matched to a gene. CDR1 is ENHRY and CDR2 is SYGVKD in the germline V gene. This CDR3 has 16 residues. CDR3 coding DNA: TGTGCCATCAGTGATAGAACTAGCGGGGGCCTCATGGAGCAGTACTTC. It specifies CAISDRTSGGLMEQYF.

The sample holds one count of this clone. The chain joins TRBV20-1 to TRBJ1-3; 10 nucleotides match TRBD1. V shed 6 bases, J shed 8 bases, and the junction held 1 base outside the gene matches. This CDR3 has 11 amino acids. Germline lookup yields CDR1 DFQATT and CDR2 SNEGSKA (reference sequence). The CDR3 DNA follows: TGCAGTGCGGGGACAGGGGACACCATATATTTT. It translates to CSAGTGDTIYF.